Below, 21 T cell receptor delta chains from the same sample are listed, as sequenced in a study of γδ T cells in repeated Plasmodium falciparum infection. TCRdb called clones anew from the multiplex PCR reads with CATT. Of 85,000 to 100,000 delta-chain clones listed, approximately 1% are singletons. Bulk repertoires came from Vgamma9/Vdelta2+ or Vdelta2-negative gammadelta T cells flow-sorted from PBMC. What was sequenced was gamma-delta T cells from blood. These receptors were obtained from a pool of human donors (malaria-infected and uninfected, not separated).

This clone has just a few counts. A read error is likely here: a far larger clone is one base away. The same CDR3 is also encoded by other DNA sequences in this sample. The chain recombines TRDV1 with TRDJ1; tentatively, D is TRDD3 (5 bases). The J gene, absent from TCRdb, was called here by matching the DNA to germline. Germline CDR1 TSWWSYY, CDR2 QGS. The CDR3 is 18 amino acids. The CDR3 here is CALGETGTVVQNTDKLIF. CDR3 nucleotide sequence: TGTGCTCTCGGGGAAACGGGAACGGTCGTACAAAACACCGATAAACTCATCTTT.

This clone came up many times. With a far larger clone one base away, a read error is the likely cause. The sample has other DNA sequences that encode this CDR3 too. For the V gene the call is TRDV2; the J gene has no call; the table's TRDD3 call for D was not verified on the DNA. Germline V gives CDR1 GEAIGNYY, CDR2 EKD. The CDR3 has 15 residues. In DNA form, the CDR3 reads TGTGCCTGTGACGCCTTACTGGGGGGGACCGATAAACTCATCTTC. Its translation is CACDALLGGTDKLIF.

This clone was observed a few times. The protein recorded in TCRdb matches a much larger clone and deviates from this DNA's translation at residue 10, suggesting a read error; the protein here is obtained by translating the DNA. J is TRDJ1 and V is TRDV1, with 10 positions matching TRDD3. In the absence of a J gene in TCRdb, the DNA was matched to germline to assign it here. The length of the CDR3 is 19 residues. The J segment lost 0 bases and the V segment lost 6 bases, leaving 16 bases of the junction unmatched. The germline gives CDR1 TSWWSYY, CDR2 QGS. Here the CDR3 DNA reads TGTGCTCTTGGCCTCAGTACTGGGGGATCTGTCGGTCACACCGATAAACTCATCTTT. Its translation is CALGLSTGGSVGHTDKLIF.

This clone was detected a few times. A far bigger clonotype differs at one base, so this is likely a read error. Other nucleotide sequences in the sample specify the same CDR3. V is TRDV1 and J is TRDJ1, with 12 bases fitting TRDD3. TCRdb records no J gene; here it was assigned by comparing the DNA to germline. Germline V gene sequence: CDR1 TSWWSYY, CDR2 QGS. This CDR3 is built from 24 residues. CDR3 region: CALGELPYPNWGILRERRRNKLIF. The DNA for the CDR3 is TGCGCTCTTGGGGAACTCCCCTACCCTAACTGGGGGATACTACGTGAGCGCAGAAGAAATAAACTCATCTTT.

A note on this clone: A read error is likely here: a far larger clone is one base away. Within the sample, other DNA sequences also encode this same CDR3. The CDR3 DNA reads as TGTGCTCTTGGGGAACTAGCTAACCTTCCTACGTCAACGGTTGGATCCGATAAACTCATCTTT. Encoded protein: CALGELANLPTSTVGSDKLIF. This chain links TRDV1 with TRDJ1; the match to TRDD2 covers 9 bases. The J gene comes from matching the DNA to germline here; TCRdb lacks it. The CDR3 loop spans 21 amino acids. V lost 0 bases and J lost 3; bases outside the gene matches: 20. Germline V gene data show CDR1 as TSWWSYY and CDR2 as QGS.

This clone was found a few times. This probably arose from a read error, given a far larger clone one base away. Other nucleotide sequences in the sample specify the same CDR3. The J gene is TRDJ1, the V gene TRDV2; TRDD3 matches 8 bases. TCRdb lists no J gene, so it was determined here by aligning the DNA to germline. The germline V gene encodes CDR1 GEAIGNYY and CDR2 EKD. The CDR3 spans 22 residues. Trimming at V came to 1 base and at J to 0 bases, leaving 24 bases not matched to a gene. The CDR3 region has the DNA TGTGCCTGTGACACAAAGCGGATGCTACTAGGGGATACAGGCCCCTACACCGATAAACTCATCTTT. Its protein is CACDTKRMLLGDTGPYTDKLIF.

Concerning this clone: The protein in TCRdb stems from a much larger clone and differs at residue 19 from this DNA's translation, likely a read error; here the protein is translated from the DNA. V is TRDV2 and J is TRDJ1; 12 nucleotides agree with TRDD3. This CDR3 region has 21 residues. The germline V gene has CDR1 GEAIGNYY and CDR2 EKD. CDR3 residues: CACDRCLPTTGGYRSTDKPIF. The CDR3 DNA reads TGTGCCTGTGATCGGTGCCTTCCTACTACTGGGGGATACAGGTCCACCGATAAACCCATCTTT.

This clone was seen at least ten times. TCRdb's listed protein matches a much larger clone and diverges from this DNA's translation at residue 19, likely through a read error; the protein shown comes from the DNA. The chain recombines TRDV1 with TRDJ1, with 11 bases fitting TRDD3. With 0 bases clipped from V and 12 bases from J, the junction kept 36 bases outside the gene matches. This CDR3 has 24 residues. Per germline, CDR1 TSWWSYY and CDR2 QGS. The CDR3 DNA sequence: TGTGCTCTTGGGGAACTCCTTATACTACCCAAAGTATGGGGGATACGCCAGGAGGGCCTAAAGTTCATCTTT. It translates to CALGELLILPKVWGIRQEGLKFIF.

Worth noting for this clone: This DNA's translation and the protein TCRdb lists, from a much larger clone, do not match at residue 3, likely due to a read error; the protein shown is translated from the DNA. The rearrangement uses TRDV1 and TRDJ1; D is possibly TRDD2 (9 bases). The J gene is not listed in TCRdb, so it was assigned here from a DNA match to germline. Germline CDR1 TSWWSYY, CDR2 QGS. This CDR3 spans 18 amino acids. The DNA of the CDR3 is TGTGCTCCTGGGAAGCCTTCCTACGTAGGGATACGTCCCGATAAACTCATCTTT. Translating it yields CAPGKPSYVGIRPDKLIF.

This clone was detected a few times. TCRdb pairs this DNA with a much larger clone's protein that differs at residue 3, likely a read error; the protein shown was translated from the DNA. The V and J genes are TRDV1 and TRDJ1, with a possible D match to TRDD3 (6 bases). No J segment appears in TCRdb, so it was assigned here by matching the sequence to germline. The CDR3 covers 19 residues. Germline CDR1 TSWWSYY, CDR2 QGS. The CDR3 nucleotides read TGTGCTCCTGGGGAACGGTTCCTGGCGACGGGGACCCACACCGATAAACTCATCTTT. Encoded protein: CAPGERFLATGTHTDKLIF.

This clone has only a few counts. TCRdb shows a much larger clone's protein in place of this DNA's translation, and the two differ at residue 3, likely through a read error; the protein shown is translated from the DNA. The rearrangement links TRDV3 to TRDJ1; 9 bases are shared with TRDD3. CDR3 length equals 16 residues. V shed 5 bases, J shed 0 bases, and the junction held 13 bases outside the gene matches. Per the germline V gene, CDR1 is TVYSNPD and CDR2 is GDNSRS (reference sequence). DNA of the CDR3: TGTGCCGCCTTATCCACCGGGGATACGTACACCGATAAACTCATCTTT. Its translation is CAALSTGDTYTDKLIF.

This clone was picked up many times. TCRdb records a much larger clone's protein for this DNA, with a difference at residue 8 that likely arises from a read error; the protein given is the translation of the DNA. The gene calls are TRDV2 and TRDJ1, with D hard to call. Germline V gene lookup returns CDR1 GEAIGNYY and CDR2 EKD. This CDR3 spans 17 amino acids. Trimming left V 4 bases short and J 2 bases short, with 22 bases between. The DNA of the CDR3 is TGTGCCTGTGATACCGTACTGCGGGCGACGCAAACCGATAAACTCATCTTT. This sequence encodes CACDTVLRATQTDKLIF.

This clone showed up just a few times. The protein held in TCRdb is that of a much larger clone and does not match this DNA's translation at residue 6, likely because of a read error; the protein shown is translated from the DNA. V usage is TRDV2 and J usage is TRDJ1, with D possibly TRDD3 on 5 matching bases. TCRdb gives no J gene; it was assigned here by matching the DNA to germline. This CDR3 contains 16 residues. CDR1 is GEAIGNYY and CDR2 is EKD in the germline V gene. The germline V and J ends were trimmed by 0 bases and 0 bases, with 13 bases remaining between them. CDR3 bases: TGTGCCTGTGACACCCCGGGGGTCGGTCACACCGATAAACTCATCTTT. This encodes CACDTPGVGHTDKLIF.

The CDR3 nucleotides are TGTGCCTGTGACACCTTGTTACTGGGGGATACGGATAAACTCATCTTT. Translating gives CACDTLLLGDTDKLIF. V usage is TRDV2 and J usage is TRDJ1, with 13 bases matching TRDD3. No J gene was available from TCRdb, and it was assigned here by a germline match of the DNA. With 0 bases clipped from V and 5 bases from J, the junction kept 5 bases outside the gene matches. The CDR3 sequence is 16 residues long. In germline, CDR1 is GEAIGNYY, CDR2 EKD.

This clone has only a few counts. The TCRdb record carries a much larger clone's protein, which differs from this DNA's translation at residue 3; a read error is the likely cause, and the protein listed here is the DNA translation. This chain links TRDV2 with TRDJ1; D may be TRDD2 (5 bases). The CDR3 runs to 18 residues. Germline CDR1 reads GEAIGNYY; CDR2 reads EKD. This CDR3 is CAYDTVLRGAAYTDKLIF. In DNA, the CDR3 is TGTGCCTATGACACCGTCCTAAGAGGGGCCGCGTACACCGATAAACTCATCTTT.

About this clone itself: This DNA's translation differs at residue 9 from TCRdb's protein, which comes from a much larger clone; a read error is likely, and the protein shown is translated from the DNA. The CDR3 loop is CACDSIGTRGSYTDKLIF. The CDR3 DNA sequence: TGTGCCTGTGACTCAATTGGTACCAGGGGATCGTACACCGATAAACTCATCTTT. The V call is TRDV2, the J call TRDJ1; possible D gene TRDD3, 6 bases. TCRdb leaves out the J gene; it was filled in here by matching the DNA to germline. Deletions cut 3 bases from V and 0 bases from J, with 22 bases between. Germline CDR1 GEAIGNYY, CDR2 EKD. The CDR3 has 18 amino acids.

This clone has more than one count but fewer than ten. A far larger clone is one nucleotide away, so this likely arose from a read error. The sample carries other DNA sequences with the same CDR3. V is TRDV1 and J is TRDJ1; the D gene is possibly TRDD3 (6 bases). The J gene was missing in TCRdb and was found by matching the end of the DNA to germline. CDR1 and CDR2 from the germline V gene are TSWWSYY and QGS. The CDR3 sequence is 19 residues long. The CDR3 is CALGEFSKRFRTGFKELIF. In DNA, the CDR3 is TGTGCCCTTGGGGAATTCTCTAAAAGATTCCGTACTGGGTTTAAGGAACTCATCTTT.

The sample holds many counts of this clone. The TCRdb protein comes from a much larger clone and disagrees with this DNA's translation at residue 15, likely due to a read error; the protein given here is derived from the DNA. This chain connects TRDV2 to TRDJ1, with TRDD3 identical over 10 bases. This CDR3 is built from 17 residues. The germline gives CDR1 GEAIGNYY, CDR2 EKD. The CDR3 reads CACDTGRGIRDTDKRIF. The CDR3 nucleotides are TGTGCCTGTGACACCGGCCGGGGGATACGGGACACCGATAAACGCATCTTT.

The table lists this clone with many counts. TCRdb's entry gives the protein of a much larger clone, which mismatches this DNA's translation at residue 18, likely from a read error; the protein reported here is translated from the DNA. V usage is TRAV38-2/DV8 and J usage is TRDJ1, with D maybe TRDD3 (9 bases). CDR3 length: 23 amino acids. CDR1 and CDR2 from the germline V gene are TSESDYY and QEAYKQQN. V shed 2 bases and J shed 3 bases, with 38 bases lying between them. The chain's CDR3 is CAYRSKISFLDPTGGHGADKLIF. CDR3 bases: TGTGCTTATAGGAGTAAGATTTCCTTCCTAGACCCTACTGGGGGACACGGGGCCGATAAACTCATCTTT.

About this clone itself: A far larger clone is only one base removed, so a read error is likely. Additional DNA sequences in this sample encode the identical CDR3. The CDR3 region is CACDTVKGFEIMGDTRRTAQLFF. The CDR3 DNA reads as TGTGCCTGCGACACCGTAAAAGGATTCGAAATAATGGGGGATACGCGTAGGACAGCACAACTCTTCTTT. The gene calls are TRDV2 and TRDJ2, with 11 bases fitting TRDD3. TCRdb gives no J gene; it was assigned here by matching the DNA to germline. CDR1 GEAIGNYY and CDR2 EKD come from the germline V gene. This CDR3 contains 23 residues.

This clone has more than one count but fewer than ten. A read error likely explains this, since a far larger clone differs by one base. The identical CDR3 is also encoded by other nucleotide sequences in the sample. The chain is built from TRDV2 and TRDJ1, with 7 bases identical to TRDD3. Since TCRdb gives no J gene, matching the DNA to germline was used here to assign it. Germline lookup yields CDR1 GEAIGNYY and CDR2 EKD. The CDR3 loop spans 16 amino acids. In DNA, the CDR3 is TGCGCCTGTAACCCTCTGGGGGCCGGGTACACCGATAAACTCATCTTT. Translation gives CACNPLGAGYTDKLIF.